This T cell receptor (beta chain) was captured in a study of blood T cell repertoires in COVID-19. The data were produced by immunoSEQ multiplex PCR, yet TCRdb's version contains in-frame clones alone and is incomplete. Seen here are 250,000 to 300,000 clones, approximately 87% observed once, and the top ten hold roughly 4.6%. The V gene lost 2 bases and the J gene lost 7 bases, with 14 bases spanning the gap. CDR3 length equals 14 residues. Germline V gene data show CDR1 as LNHDA and CDR2 as SQIVND (reference sequence). The source is a man aged 60 to 69 who had recovered from COVID-19. Sequencing was performed on peripheral blood. The rearrangement links TRBV19 to TRBJ1-1; D gene unclear. CDR3 sequence reads: CASSITGPRGEAFF. The DNA of the CDR3 is TGTGCCAGTAGTATAACGGGCCCTCGGGGTGAAGCTTTCTTT.